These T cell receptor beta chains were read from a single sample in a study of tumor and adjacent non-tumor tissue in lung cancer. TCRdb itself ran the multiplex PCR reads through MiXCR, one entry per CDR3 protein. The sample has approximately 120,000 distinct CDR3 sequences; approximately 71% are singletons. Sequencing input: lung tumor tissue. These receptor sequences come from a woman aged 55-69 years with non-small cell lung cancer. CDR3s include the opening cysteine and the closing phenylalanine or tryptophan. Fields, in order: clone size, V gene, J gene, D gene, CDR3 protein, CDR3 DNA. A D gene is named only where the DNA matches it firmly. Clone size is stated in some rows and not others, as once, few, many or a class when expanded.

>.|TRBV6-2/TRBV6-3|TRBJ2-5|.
CASTSRETSQYF
TGTGCCAGCACCTCCCGAGAGACGTCCCAGTACTTC
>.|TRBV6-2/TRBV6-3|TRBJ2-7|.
CASNTGRGPYEQYF
TGTGCCAGCAACACGGGACGGGGACCTTACGAGCAGTACTTC
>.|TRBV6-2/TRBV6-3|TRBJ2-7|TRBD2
CASTTSGRSSYDQYF
TGTGCCAGCACCACCAGCGGGAGGAGCTCCTACGATCAGTATTTC
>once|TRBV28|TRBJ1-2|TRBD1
CVSSTGGQGGYGYTF
TGTGTCAGCTCAACCGGGGGACAGGGAGGCTATGGCTACACCTTC
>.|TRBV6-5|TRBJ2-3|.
CDSSYDRTQLNTQYF
TGTGACAGCAGTTACGACAGAACCCAGCTCAATACGCAGTATTTT
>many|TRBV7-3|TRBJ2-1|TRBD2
CASSFGTSGSHEQFF
TGTGCCAGCAGCTTCGGGACTAGCGGGAGCCATGAGCAGTTCTTC
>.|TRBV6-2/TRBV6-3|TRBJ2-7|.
CASSFGLTPSEGEQYF
TGTGCCAGCAGTTTTGGACTAACCCCATCAGAAGGGGAGCAGTACTTC
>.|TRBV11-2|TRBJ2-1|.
CVSSLDPQGMQFF
TGTGTCAGCAGCTTAGATCCACAGGGTATGCAGTTCTTT
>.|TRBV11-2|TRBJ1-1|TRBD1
CASSPDRGGTEAFF
TGTGCCAGCAGCCCCGACAGGGGAGGCACTGAAGCTTTCTTT
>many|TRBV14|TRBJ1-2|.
CASSQGLHGYTF
TGTGCCAGCAGCCAAGGGTTGCATGGCTACACCTTC
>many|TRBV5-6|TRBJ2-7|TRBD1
CASGETGTTYEQYF
TGTGCCAGCGGTGAGACAGGGACAACCTACGAGCAGTACTTC
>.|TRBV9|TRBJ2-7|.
CASSVIPGQEQYF
TGTGCCAGCAGCGTAATTCCTGGACAGGAGCAGTACTTC
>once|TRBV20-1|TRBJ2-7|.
CSAREGRKYEQYF
TGCAGTGCTAGAGAGGGGAGAAAATACGAGCAGTACTTC
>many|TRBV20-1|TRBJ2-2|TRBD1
CSASPWGTGSGTGELFF
TGCAGTGCTAGTCCTTGGGGGACAGGGAGCGGGACCGGGGAGCTGTTTTTT
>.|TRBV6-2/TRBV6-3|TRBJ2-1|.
CASSNSLASRNNEQFF
TGTGCCAGCAGTAACTCACTGGCTAGCAGGAACAATGAGCAGTTCTTC
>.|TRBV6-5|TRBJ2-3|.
CANSYSQGVETQYF
TGTGCCAACAGTTACTCTCAGGGAGTGGAAACGCAGTATTTT
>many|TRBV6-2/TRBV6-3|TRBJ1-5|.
CASSETGAEGSNQPQHF
TGTGCCAGCAGCGAAACGGGGGCAGAAGGGAGCAATCAGCCCCAGCATTTT
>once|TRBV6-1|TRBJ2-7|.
CASREGAGEQYF
TGTGCCAGCAGGGAGGGGGCGGGCGAGCAGTACTTC
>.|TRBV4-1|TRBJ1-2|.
CASSPSTASLYGHTF
TGCGCCAGCAGCCCCTCTACCGCAAGTCTATATGGCCACACCTTC
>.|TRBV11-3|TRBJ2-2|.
CASSLISNTGELFF
TGTGCCAGTAGCTTAATCTCGAACACCGGGGAGCTGTTTTTT
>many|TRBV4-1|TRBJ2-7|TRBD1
CASSLWTGSTEKYF
TGCGCCAGCAGCCTCTGGACAGGATCCACCGAGAAGTACTTC
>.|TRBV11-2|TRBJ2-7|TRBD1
CASSLSTGTVELYF
TGTGCCAGTAGCTTATCCACCGGGACAGTCGAGCTGTACTTC
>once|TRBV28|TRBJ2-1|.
CASLGGQWDNEQFF
TGTGCCAGCCTTGGAGGCCAATGGGACAATGAACAGTTCTTC
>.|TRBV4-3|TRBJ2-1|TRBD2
CANSQGASGIYNEQFF
TGCGCCAACAGCCAAGGGGCTAGCGGGATTTACAATGAGCAGTTCTTC
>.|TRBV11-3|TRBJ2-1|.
CASSYTDGVIGSYNEQFF
TGTGCCAGCAGTTATACGGACGGCGTGATTGGCTCCTACAATGAGCAGTTCTTC
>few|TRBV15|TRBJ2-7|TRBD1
CATSRGNGQGSYEQYF
TGTGCCACCAGCAGAGGGAATGGACAGGGTAGCTACGAGCAGTACTTC